The sequence of this T cell receptor (beta chain) was determined in a study of T cells after yellow fever vaccination. Germline V gene lookup returns CDR1 ENHRY and CDR2 SYGVKD. This CDR3 is 12 amino acids long. Trimming took 0 bases from V and 6 from J, leaving 6 bases between them. TCRdb itself ran the 5' RACE reads through MiXCR, one entry per CDR3 protein. The data hold 95,000 to 150,000 distinct CDR3 sequences, with about 15% observed a single time. The sequencing here drew on CD8+ T cells sorted from PBMCs, taken 5 days after the yellow fever booster vaccination. This rearrangement joins TRBV10-3 to TRBJ2-7; D ambiguous. The clonotype was recovered from a young man who received the YFV17D yellow fever vaccine. CDR3: CAISESGLEQYF. CDR3 bases: TGTGCCATCAGTGAGTCAGGCCTCGAGCAGTACTTC.